These 20 T cell receptor beta chains share one sample of origin, sequenced in a study of T cells after yellow fever vaccination (dated by TCRdb to the late 2010s). Receptors were amplified or captured by 5' RACE. Sequencing took place on an Illumina HiSeq 2500. Using fastp at Q25 and MiXCR, TCRdb reprocessed the public reads and kept productive beta chains. CDR3 protein sequences are deduplicated, and each keeps its most common genes and DNA. The sample table holds 200,000 to 300,000 distinct CDR3 sequences, of which around 7% were seen once. The ten largest clonotypes hold about 0.85% of the sample. Taken with the paper, the label for treatment or condition translates to: live attenuated yellow fever vaccine strain. Sequenced here: CD4+ T cells sorted from PBMCs, sampled 15 days after the yellow fever booster vaccination. The receptors derive from a man between 25 and 39 years old who received the YFV17D yellow fever vaccine.

This chain uses TRBV10-2 with TRBJ2-1; the match to TRBD2 covers 15 bases. Germline values: CDR1 WSHSY, CDR2 SAAADI. The CDR3 is 21 residues long. J lost 7 bases, V lost 3 bases, and 19 bases had no gene match. As DNA, the CDR3 is TGCGCCAGCAGTGACCCCCCGGGACTAGCGGGAGGAGGGGGCCCTCGGAATGAGCAGTTCTTC. Translated, it gives CASSDPPGLAGGGGPRNEQFF.

This clonotype was seen a few times. This chain links TRBV20-1 with TRBJ2-5; no clear D gene. CDR1 is DFQATT, CDR2 SNEGSKA, per germline (reference sequence). Trimming left V 4 bases short and J 9 bases short, with 21 bases between. This CDR3 is 14 amino acids long. In DNA, the CDR3 is TGCAGTGCTACTAGACCCGCGACTGGGGTAGCCCAGTACTTC. Amino acids: CSATRPATGVAQYF.

The chain is built from TRBV7-9 and TRBJ2-1; 9 positions match TRBD2. This CDR3 has 15 amino acids. V lost 0 bases and J lost 7; bases outside the gene matches: 4. Germline CDR1 is SEHNR and CDR2 is FQNEAQ (reference sequence). This CDR3 reads CASSLASGRANEQFF. In DNA, the CDR3 is TGTGCCAGCAGCTTAGCTAGCGGGAGAGCTAATGAGCAGTTCTTC.

This clonotype was detected many times. The rearrangement joins TRBV3-1 to TRBJ1-5, with D tentatively TRBD1 (5 bases). The germline V and J ends were trimmed by 0 bases and 6 bases, with 6 bases remaining between them. Germline V lookup: CDR1 LGHDT, CDR2 YNNKEL (reference sequence). The CDR3 runs to 13 residues. CDR3 DNA: TGTGCCAGCAGCCAAGAGGGGCTTCAGCCCCAGCATTTT. It codes for CASSQEGLQPQHF.

The chain has TRBV28 and TRBJ2-1; the match to TRBD1 covers 7 bases. Germline V gene lookup returns CDR1 MDHEN and CDR2 SYDVKM. After removal of 6 bases from V and 3 bases from J, the junction contained 8 bases not matched to a gene. The CDR3 loop spans 15 amino acids. This chain's CDR3 is CASSQRTGNYNEQFF. Written as DNA, the CDR3 is TGTGCCAGCAGCCAGCGGACAGGAAACTACAATGAGCAGTTCTTC.

This clonotype was detected ten times or more. The chain combines TRBV29-1 with TRBJ2-3, with D perhaps matching TRBD2 (6 bases). The V end was cut by 8 bases, the J end by 0 bases, with 9 bases between. Germline V CDR1 and CDR2: SQVTM, ANQGSEA. This CDR3 has 12 amino acids. The CDR3 DNA reads TGCAGCTGGGAGGCTAGCACAGATACGCAGTATTTT. It is translated as CSWEASTDTQYF.

J is TRBJ2-3 and V is TRBV7-8, with 9 bases that match TRBD2. CDR1 is SGHVS and CDR2 is FQNEAQ in the germline V gene. This CDR3 has 15 residues. V lost 4 bases and J lost 4; bases outside the gene matches: 6. The CDR3 region is CASSSREGPSDTQYF. As DNA, the CDR3 is TGTGCCAGCAGCTCGCGGGAGGGCCCGTCAGATACGCAGTATTTT.

As concerns this clonotype: A much larger clone lies one base from this, so it may be a read error. J is TRBJ2-5 and V is TRBV9; D is possibly TRBD2 (5 bases). CDR3 size: 13 residues. With 0 bases removed from V and 10 bases from J, the gap between germline ends came to 13 bases. Germline lookup yields CDR1 SGDLS and CDR2 YYNGEE. CDR3 region: CASSVVLSGSQYF. Written as DNA, the CDR3 is TGTGCCAGCAGCGTAGTGTTAAGTGGGAGCCAGTACTTC.

This clonotype was seen at least ten times. V usage is TRBV5-1 and J usage is TRBJ2-2, with D perhaps given as TRBD1 or TRBD2 (5 bases each). CDR1 and CDR2 from the germline V gene are SGHRS and YFSETQ. V was trimmed by 5 bases and J by 4 bases, leaving 12 bases between them. The CDR3 runs to 14 residues. The CDR3 loop is CASRSPGTTGELFF. The CDR3 nucleotides read TGCGCCAGCAGGTCCCCAGGGACCACCGGGGAGCTGTTTTTT.

In this sample, this clonotype turned up a few times. This chain links TRBV7-9 with TRBJ2-1; D unclear. V was clipped by 2 bases and J by 0 bases, with 8 bases between them. Germline V CDR1 and CDR2: SEHNR, FQNEAQ (reference sequence). This CDR3 region has 15 residues. The CDR3 sequence: CASSLTSLSYNEQFF. The CDR3, as DNA: TGTGCCAGCAGCTTAACGAGCCTCTCCTACAATGAGCAGTTCTTC.

This clonotype was recorded at least ten times. The chain couples TRBV2 to TRBJ2-3; TRBD2 matches at 11 bases. Germline-derived CDR1 and CDR2 are SNHLY and FYNNEI. J gave up 0 bases and V 5 bases, and 7 bases lay outside the gene matches. CDR3 length: 17 amino acids. CDR3 DNA: TGTGCCAGCAGTAGAGGACTAGCGGGCGTAAGCACAGATACGCAGTATTTT. Residues: CASSRGLAGVSTDTQYF.

In its sample, this clonotype was seen a few times. The DNA for the CDR3 is TGCAGTGCCAGGACAATACTACAGGAGAATGAGCAGTTCTTC. The encoded protein is CSARTILQENEQFF. V is TRBV20-1 and J is TRBJ2-1, with a possible D match to TRBD1 (5 bases). The CDR3 length is 14 residues. Per the germline V gene, CDR1 is DFQATT and CDR2 is SNEGSKA (reference sequence). With 6 bases removed from V and 7 bases from J, the gap between germline ends came to 19 bases.

This clonotype showed up many times. The chain links TRBV29-1 to TRBJ1-6, with D maybe TRBD1 (6 bases). Trimming cost V 4 bases and J 7 bases, with 14 bases left between them. The CDR3 runs 14 residues. Per the germline V gene, CDR1 is SQVTM and CDR2 is ANQGSEA. Written as DNA, the CDR3 is TGCAGCGTTGCCGAGGGACAAAGAAATTCACCCCTCCACTTT. As protein: CSVAEGQRNSPLHF. The full variable domain, completed using reference TRBV29-1 and TRBJ1-6, is SAVISQKPSRDICQRGTSLTIQCQVDSQVTMMFWYRQQPGQSLTLIATANQGSEATYESGFVIDKFPISRPNLTFSTLTVSNMSPEDSSIYLCSVAEGQRNSPLHFGNGTRLTVT.

This chain joins TRBV7-2 and TRBJ2-5, with TRBD2 matching over 9 bases. After removal of 1 base from V and 1 base from J, the junction contained 4 bases not matched to a gene. This CDR3 is 16 amino acids long. CDR1 is SGHTA and CDR2 is FQGNSA in the germline V gene. The CDR3 DNA reads TGTGCCAGCAGCTTAGGACTAGCGGAGGGCCAAGAGACCCAGTACTTC. Residues: CASSLGLAEGQETQYF.

This clonotype was found a few times. The chain employs TRBV7-9 and TRBJ2-7, with TRBD2 as a possible D gene (6 bases). The ends were cut back, 4 bases at V and 0 bases at J, with 7 bases in the middle. CDR1 and CDR2 (germline): SEHNR, FQNEAQ (reference sequence). There are 13 residues in the CDR3. Here the CDR3 reads CASSWTTSYEQYF. CDR3 bases: TGTGCCAGCAGCTGGACTACCTCCTACGAGCAGTACTTC. The whole variable domain, remainder taken from reference TRBV7-9 and TRBJ2-7, is DTGVSQNPRHKITKRGQNVTFRCDPISEHNRLYWYRQTLGQGPEFLTYFQNEAQLEKSRLLSDRFSAERPKGSFSTLEIQRTEQGDSAMYLCASSWTTSYEQYFGPGTRLTVT.

This clonotype appeared a few times. The chain carries TRBV18 and TRBJ2-1; 13 bases map to TRBD2. This CDR3 has 17 amino acids. V was clipped by 3 bases and J by 6 bases; unmatched bases: 8. Germline V gene sequence: CDR1 KGHSH, CDR2 LQKENI. CDR3 DNA sequence: TGTGCCAGCTCACCCCTGCGGACTAGCGGGAGTCGCAATGAGCAGTTCTTC. Translation: CASSPLRTSGSRNEQFF.

The chain carries TRBV30 and TRBJ2-3; D remains ambiguous. Germline-derived CDR1 and CDR2 are GTSNPN and SVGIG (reference sequence). This CDR3 has 11 amino acids. Deletions cut 5 bases from V and 2 bases from J, with 5 bases between. CDR3 region: CAWRATDTQYF. In DNA form, the CDR3 reads TGTGCCTGGCGGGCCACAGATACGCAGTATTTT.

This clonotype has a count of ten or more. J is TRBJ2-1 and V is TRBV11-2; D may be TRBD2 (6 bases). CDR1 is SGHAT, CDR2 FQNNGV, per germline. CDR3 size: 15 residues. Trimming pared 7 bases from V and 5 bases from J, leaving 18 bases between. The CDR3 loop reads CASTLEGHPNNEQFF. The CDR3 DNA reads TGTGCCAGCACCCTGGAGGGCCATCCTAACAATGAGCAGTTCTTC.

The chain is built from TRBV5-4 and TRBJ2-4, with unresolved D. This CDR3 contains 16 residues. V was shortened by 2 bases and J by 0 bases, with 12 bases between the two germline ends. Germline CDR1 is SGHNT and CDR2 is YYREEE (reference sequence). This CDR3 is CASSFDGRRAKNIQYF. Written as DNA, the CDR3 is TGTGCCAGCAGCTTTGATGGTAGACGAGCCAAAAACATTCAGTACTTC. Supplemented by reference TRBV5-4 and TRBJ2-4, the full variable domain reads ETGVTQSPTHLIKTRGQQVTLRCSSQSGHNTVSWYQQALGQGPQFIFQYYREEENGRGNFPPRFSGLQFPNYSSELNVNALELDDSALYLCASSFDGRRAKNIQYFGAGTRLSVL.

This chain links TRBV24-1 with TRBJ2-1, with TRBD1 matching over 7 bases. The V and J ends lost 4 bases and 6 bases, in that order; junction bases with no gene match: 5. Germline values: CDR1 KGHDR, CDR2 SFDVKD. The CDR3 is 14 residues long. The DNA of the CDR3 is TGTGCCACCAGTGACCCGGGACAGATCAATGAGCAGTTCTTC. The encoded protein is CATSDPGQINEQFF.